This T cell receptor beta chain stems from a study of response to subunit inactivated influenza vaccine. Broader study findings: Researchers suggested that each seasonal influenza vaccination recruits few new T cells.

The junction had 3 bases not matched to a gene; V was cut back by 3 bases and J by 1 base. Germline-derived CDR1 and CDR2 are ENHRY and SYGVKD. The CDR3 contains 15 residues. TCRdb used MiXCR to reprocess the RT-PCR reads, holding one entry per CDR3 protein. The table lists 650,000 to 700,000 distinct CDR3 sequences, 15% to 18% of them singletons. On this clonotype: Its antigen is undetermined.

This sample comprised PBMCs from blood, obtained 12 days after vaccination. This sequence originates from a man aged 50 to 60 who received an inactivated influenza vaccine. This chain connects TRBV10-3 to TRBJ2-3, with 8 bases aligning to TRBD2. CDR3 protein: CAISDFGGGTDTQYF. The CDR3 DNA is TGTGCCATCAGTGATTTCGGGGGGGGCACAGATACGCAGTATTTT.